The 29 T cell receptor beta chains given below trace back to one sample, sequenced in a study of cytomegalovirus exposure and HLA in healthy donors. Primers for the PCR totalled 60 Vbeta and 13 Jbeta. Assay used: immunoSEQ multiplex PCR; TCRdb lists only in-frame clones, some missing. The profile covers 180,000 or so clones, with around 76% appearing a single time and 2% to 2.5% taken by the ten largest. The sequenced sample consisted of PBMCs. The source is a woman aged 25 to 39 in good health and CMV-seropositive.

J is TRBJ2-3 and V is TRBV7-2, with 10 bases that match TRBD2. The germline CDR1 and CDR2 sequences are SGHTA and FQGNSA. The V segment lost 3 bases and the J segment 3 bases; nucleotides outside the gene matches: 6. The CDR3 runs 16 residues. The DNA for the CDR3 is TGTGCCAGCAGCTTCGTAGCGGGAGGTCTGACAGATACGCAGTATTTT. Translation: CASSFVAGGLTDTQYF.

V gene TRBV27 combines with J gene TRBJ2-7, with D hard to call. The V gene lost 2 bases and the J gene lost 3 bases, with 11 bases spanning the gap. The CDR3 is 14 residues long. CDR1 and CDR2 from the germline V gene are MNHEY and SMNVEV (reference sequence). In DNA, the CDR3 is TGTGCCAGCAGTTTAGAACTCAATCACTACGAGCAGTACTTC. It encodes CASSLELNHYEQYF.

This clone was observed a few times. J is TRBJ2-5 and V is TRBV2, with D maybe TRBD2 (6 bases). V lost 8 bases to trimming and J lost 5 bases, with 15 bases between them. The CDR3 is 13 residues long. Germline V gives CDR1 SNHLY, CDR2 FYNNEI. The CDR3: CASVGGARETQYF. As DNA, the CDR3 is TGTGCCAGCGTCGGCGGGGCGCGGGAGACCCAGTACTTC.

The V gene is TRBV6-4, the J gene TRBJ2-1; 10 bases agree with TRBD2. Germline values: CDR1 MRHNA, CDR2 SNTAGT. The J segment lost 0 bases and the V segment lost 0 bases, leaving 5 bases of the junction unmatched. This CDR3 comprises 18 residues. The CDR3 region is CASSDSLAGEGSYNEQFF. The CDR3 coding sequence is TGTGCCAGCAGTGACTCGCTAGCGGGAGAGGGCTCCTACAATGAGCAGTTCTTC.

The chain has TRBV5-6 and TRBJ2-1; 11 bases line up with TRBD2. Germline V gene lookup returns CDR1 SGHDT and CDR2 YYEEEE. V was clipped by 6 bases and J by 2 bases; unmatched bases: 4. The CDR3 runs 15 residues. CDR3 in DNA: TGTGCCAGCATCCCGGGACTAGCGGCCTACAATGAGCAGTTCTTC. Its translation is CASIPGLAAYNEQFF.

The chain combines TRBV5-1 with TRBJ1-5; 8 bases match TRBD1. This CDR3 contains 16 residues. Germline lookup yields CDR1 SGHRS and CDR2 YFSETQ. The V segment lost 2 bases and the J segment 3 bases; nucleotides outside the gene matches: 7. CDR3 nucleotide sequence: TGCGCCAGCAGCTTTGACGGGACAGGCGACAATCAGCCCCAGCATTTT. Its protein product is CASSFDGTGDNQPQHF.

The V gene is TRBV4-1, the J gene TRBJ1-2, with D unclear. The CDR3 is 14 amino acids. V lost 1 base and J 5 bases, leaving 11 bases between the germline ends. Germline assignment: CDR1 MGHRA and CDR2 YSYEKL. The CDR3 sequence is CASSQVFRGYGYTF. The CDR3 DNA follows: TGCGCCAGCAGCCAAGTATTCCGAGGGTATGGCTACACCTTC.

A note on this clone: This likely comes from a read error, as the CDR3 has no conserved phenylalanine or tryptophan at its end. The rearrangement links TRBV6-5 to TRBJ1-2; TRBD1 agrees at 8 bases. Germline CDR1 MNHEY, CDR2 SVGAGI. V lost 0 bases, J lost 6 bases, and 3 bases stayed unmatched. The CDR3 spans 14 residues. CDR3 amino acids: CASSYSDRGNGYTL. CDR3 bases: TGTGCCAGCAGTTACTCTGACAGGGGAAATGGCTACACCCTC.

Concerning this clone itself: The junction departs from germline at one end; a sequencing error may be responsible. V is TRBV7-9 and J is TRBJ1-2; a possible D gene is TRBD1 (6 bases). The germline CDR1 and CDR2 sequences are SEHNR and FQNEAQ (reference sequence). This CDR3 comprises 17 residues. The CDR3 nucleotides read TGTTCCAGCAGCTCTCCACAGGGTTTATCTCTTAACTATGGCTACACCTTC. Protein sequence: CSSSSPQGLSLNYGYTF.

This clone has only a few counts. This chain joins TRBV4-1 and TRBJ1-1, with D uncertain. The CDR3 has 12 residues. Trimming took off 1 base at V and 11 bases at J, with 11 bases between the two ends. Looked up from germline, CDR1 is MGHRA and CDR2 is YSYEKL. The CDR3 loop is CASSQVGDVAFF. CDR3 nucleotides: TGCGCCAGCAGCCAAGTGGGAGATGTGGCTTTCTTT.

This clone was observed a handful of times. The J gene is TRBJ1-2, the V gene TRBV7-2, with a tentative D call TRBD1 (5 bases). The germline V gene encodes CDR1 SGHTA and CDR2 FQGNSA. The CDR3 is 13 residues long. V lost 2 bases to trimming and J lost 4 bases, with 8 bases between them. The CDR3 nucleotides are TGTGCCAGCAGCTTACAGGGTCTCTATGGCTACACCTTC. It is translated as CASSLQGLYGYTF.

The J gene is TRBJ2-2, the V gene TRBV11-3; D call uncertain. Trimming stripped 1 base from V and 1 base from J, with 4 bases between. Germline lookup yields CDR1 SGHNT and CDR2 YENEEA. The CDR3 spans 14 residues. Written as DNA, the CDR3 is TGTGCCAGCAGCTTAGGAGGGAACACCGGGGAGCTGTTTTTT. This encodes CASSLGGNTGELFF.

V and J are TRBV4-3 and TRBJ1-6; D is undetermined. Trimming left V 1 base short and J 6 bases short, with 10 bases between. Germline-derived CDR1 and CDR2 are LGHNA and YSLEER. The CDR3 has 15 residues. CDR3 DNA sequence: TGCGCCAGCAGCCAAGTTACCTCGGGTAATTCACCCCTCCACTTT. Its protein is CASSQVTSGNSPLHF.

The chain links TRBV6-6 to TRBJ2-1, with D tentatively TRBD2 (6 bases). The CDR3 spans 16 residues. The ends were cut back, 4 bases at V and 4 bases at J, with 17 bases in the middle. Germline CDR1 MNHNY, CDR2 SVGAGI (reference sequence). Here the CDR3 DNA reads TGTGCCAGCAGTTTGGCCGGGACGGGACTTTACAATGAGCAGTTCTTC. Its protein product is CASSLAGTGLYNEQFF.

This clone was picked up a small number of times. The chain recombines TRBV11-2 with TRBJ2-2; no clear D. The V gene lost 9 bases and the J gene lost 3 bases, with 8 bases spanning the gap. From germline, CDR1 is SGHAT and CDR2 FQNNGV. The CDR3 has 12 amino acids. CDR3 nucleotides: TGTGCCAGTTCCGGGTACACCGGGGAGCTGTTTTTT. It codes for CASSGYTGELFF.

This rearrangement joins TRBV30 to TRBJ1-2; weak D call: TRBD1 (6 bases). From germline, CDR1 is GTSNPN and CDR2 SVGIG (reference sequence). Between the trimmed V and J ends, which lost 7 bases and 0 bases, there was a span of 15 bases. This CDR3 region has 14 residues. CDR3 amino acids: CAYSTGLSNYGYTF. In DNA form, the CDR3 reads TGTGCCTACAGCACAGGGCTCTCTAACTATGGCTACACCTTC. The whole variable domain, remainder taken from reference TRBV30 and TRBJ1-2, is SQTIHQWPATLVQPVGSPLSLECTVEGTSNPNLYWYRQAAGRGLQLLFYSVGIGQISSEVPQNLSASRPQDRQFILSSKKLLLSDSGFYLCAYSTGLSNYGYTFGSGTRLTVV.

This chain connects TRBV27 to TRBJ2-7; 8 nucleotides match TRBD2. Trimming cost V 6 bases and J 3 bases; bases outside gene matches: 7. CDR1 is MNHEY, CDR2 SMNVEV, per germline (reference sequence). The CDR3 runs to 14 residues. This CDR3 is CASRPTSENYEQYF. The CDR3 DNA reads TGTGCCAGCAGGCCGACTAGCGAGAACTACGAGCAGTACTTC.

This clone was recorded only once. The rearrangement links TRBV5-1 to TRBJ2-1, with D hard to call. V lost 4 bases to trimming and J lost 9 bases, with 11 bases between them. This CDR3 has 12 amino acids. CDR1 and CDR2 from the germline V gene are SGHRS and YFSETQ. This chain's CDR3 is CASSTSEIEQFF. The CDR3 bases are TGCGCCAGCAGCACCAGCGAGATTGAGCAGTTCTTC.

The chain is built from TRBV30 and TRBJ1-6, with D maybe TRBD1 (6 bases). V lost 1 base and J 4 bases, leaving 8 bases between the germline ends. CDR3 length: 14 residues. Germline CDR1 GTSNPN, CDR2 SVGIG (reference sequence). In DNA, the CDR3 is TGTGCCTGGAGTGGGGGGCGATATAATTCACCCCTCCACTTT. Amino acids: CAWSGGRYNSPLHF. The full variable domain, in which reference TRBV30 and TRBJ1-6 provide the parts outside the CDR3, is SQTIHQWPATLVQPVGSPLSLECTVEGTSNPNLYWYRQAAGRGLQLLFYSVGIGQISSEVPQNLSASRPQDRQFILSSKKLLLSDSGFYLCAWSGGRYNSPLHFGNGTRLTVT.

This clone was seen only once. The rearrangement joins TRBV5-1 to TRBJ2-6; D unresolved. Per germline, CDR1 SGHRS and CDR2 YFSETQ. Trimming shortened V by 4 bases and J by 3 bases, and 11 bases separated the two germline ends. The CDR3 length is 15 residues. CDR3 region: CASSPAPGGANVLTF. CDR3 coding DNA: TGCGCCAGCAGCCCGGCTCCGGGTGGGGCCAACGTCCTGACTTTC.

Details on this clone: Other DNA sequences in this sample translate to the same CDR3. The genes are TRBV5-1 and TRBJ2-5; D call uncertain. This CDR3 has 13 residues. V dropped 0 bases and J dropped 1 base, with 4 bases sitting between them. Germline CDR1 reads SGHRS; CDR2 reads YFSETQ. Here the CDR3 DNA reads TGCGCCAGCAGCTTGGTCATCCAAGAGACCCAGTACTTC. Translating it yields CASSLVIQETQYF. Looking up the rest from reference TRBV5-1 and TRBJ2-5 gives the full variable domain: KAGVTQTPRYLIKTRGQQVTLSCSPISGHRSVSWYQQTPGQGLQFLFEYFSETQRNKGNFPGRFSGRQFSNSRSEMNVSTLELGDSALYLCASSLVIQETQYFGPGTRLLVL.

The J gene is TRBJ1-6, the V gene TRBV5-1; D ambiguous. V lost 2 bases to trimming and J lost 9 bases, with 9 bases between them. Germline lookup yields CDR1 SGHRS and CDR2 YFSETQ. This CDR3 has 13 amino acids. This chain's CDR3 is CASSFDLSSPLHF. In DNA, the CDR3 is TGCGCCAGCAGCTTTGACTTGAGTTCACCCCTCCACTTT.

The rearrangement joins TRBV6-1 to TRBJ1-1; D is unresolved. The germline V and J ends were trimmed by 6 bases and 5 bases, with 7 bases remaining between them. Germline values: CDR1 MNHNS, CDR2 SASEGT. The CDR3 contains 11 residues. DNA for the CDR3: TGTGCCAGCAGCGGGTGGACTGAAGCTTTCTTT. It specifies CASSGWTEAFF.

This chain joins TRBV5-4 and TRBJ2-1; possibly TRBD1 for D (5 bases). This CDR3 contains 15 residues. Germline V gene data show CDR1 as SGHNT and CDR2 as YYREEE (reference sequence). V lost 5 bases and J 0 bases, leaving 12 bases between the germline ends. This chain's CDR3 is CASSDHRSSYNEQFF. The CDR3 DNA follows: TGTGCCAGCAGTGACCACAGGAGCTCCTACAATGAGCAGTTCTTC.

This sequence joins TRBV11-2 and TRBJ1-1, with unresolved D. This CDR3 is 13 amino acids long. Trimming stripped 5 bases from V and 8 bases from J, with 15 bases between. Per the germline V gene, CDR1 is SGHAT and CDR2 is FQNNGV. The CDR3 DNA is TGTGCCAGCAGCCCTAGGGCGGGTGAGGAAGCTTTCTTT. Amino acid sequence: CASSPRAGEEAFF.

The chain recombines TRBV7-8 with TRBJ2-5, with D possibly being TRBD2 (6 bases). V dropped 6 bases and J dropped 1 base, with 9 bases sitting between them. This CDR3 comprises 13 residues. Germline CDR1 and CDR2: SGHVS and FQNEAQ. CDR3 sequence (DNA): TGTGCCAGCAGGCCGGGACTCCAAGAGACCCAGTACTTC. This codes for CASRPGLQETQYF.

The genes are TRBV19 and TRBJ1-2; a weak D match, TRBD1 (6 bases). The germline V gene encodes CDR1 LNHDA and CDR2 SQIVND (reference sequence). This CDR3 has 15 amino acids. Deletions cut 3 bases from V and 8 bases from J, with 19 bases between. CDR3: CASSIGRTATRGYTF. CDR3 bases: TGTGCCAGTAGTATTGGTAGGACAGCAACGAGGGGCTACACCTTC.

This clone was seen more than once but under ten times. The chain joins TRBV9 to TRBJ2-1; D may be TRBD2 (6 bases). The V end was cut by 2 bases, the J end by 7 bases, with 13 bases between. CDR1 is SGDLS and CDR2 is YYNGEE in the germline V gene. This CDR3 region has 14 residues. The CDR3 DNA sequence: TGTGCCAGCAGCGTCCGGGACTTCATTAATGAGCAGTTCTTC. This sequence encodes CASSVRDFINEQFF.

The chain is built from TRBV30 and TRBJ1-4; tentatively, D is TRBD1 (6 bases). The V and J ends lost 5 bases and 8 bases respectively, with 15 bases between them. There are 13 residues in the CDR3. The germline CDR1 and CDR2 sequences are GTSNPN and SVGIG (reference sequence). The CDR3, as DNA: TGTGCCTGGGTTACAGGGTTTGGCGAAAAACTGTTTTTT. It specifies CAWVTGFGEKLFF. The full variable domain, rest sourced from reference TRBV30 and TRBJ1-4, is SQTIHQWPATLVQPVGSPLSLECTVEGTSNPNLYWYRQAAGRGLQLLFYSVGIGQISSEVPQNLSASRPQDRQFILSSKKLLLSDSGFYLCAWVTGFGEKLFFGSGTQLSVL.